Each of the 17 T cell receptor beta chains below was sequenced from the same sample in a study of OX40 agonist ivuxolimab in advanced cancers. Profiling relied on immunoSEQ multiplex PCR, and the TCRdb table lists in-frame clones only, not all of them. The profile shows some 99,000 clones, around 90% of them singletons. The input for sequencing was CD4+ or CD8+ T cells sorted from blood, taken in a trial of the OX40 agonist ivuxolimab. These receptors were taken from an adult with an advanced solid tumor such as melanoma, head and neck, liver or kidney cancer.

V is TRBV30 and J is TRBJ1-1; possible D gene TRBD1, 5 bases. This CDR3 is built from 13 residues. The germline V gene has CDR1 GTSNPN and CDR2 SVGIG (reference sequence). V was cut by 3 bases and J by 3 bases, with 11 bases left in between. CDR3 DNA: TGTGCCTGGAGATGGGGCTGGGACACTGAAGCTTTCTTT. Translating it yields CAWRWGWDTEAFF.

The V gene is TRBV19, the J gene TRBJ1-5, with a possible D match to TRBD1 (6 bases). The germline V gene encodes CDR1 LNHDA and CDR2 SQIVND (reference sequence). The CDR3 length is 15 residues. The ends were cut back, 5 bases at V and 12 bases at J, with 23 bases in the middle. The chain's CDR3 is CASSPLGRGESVQHF. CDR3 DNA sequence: TGTGCCAGTAGTCCTCTGGGCAGGGGCGAAAGTGTCCAGCATTTT.

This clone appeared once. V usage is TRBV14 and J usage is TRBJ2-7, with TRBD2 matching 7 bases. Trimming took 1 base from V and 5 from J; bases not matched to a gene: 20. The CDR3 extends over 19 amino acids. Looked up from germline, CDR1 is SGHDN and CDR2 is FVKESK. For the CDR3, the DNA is TGTGCCAGCAGCCAAGGGACGGGAGGACACGTCCTGGTTCTCGACGAGCAGTACTTC. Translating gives CASSQGTGGHVLVLDEQYF.

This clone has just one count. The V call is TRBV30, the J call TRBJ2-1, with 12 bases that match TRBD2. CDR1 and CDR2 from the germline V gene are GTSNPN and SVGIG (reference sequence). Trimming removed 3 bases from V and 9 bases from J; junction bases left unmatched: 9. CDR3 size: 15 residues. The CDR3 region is CAWSPGASGRAEQFF. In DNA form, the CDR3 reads TGTGCCTGGAGCCCCGGGGCTAGCGGGAGGGCTGAGCAGTTCTTC. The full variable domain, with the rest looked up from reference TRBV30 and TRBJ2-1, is SQTIHQWPATLVQPVGSPLSLECTVEGTSNPNLYWYRQAAGRGLQLLFYSVGIGQISSEVPQNLSASRPQDRQFILSSKKLLLSDSGFYLCAWSPGASGRAEQFFGPGTRLTVL.

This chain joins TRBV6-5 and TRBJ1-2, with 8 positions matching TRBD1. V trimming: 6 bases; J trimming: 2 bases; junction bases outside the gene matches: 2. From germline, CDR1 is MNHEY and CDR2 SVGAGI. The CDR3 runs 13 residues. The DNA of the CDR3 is TGTGCCAGCAGCAGGACAGGGAACTATGGCTACACCTTC. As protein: CASSRTGNYGYTF.

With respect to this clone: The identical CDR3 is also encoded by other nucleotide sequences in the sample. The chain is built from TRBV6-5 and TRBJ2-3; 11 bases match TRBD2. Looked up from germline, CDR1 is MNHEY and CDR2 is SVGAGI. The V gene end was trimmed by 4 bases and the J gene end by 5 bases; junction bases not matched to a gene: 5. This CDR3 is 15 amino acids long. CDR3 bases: TGTGCCAGCAGTTTAGCGGGAGGGCCTTTAGATACGCAGTATTTT. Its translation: CASSLAGGPLDTQYF.

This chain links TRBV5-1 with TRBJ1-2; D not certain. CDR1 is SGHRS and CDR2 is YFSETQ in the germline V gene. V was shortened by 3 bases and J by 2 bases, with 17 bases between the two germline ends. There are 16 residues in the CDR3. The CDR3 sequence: CASSSGSNRNNYGYTF. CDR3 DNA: TGCGCCAGCAGCTCCGGGTCCAACCGTAACAACTATGGCTACACCTTC.

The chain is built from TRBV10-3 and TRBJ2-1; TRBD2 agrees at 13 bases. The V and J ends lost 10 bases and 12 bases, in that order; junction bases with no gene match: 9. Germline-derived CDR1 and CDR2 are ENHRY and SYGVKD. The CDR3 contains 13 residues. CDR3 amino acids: CATWTSGGLWQFF. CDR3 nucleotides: TGTGCCACCTGGACTAGCGGGGGCCTGTGGCAGTTCTTC.

CDR3 in amino acids: CASRGQGAQRETQYF. CDR3 coding DNA: TGTGCCAGTAGGGGCCAGGGGGCTCAGAGAGAGACCCAGTACTTC. The V call is TRBV19, the J call TRBJ2-5; 8 positions agree with TRBD1. With V trimmed by 6 bases and J by 4 bases, 10 bases remained unmatched. The CDR3 has 15 amino acids. Per the germline V gene, CDR1 is LNHDA and CDR2 is SQIVND (reference sequence).

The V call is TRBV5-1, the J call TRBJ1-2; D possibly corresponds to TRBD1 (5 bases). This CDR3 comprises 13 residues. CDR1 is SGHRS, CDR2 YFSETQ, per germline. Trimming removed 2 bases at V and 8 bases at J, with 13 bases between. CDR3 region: CASSFTGRDGYTF. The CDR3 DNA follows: TGCGCCAGCAGCTTCACAGGACGCGACGGCTACACCTTC.

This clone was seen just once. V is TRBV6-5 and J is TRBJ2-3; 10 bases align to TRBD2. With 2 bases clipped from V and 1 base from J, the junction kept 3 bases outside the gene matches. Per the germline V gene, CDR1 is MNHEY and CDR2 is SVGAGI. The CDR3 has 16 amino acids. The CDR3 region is CASSYTGLAGTDTQYF. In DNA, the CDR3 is TGTGCCAGCAGTTACACTGGACTAGCGGGCACAGATACGCAGTATTTT.

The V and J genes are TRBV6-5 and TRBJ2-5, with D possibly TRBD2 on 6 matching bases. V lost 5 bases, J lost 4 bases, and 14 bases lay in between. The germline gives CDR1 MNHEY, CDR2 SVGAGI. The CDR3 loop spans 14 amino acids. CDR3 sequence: CASSLSGLPETQYF. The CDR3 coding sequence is TGTGCCAGCAGTCTGTCGGGACTCCCAGAGACCCAGTACTTC.

In DNA form, the CDR3 reads TGTGCCAGCAGCTTGTTTGGGCAGGGGGCGACTGAAGCTTTCTTT. It translates to CASSLFGQGATEAFF. The rearrangement links TRBV5-6 to TRBJ1-1; the match to TRBD1 covers 8 bases. This CDR3 is 15 amino acids long. V dropped 1 base and J dropped 5; count of bases not matched to a gene: 7. From germline, CDR1 is SGHDT and CDR2 YYEEEE.

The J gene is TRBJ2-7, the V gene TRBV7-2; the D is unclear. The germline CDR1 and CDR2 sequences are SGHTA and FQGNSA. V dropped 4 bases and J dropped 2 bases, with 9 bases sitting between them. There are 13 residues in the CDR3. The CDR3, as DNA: TGTGCCAGCAGCTCTCCCCGCACCTACGAGCAGTACTTC. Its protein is CASSSPRTYEQYF.

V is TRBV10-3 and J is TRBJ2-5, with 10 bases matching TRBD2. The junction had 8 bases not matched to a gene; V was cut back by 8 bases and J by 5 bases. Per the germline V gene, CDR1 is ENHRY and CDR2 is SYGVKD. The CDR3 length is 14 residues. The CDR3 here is CAIQAGGGKETQYF. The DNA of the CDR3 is TGTGCCATCCAAGCGGGAGGGGGGAAGGAGACCCAGTACTTC.

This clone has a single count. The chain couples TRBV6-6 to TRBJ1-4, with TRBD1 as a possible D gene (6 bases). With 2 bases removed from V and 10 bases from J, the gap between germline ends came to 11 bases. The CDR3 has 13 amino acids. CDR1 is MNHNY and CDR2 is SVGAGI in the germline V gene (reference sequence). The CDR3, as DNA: TGTGCCAGCAGTTACGGGGGGCAAGGAAAACTGTTTTTT. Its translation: CASSYGGQGKLFF.

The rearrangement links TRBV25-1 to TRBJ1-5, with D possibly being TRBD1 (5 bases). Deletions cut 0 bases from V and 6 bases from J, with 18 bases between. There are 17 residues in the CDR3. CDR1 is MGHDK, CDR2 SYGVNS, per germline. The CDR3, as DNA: TGTGCCAGCAGTGAATATTGTGTGACAGCTCGAACTCAGCCCCAGCATTTT. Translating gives CASSEYCVTARTQPQHF.